This TCR beta chain was sequenced in a study of beta chain features in type 1 diabetes. The study's findings and limits: Short templates might get an advantage during PCR, and this would be equal in patients and controls. All four CD4+ subsets from Type 1 diabetes patients carried moderately but significantly shorter TCRB CDR3s.

CD4+ naive, central memory, regulatory and stem cell-like memory cells were sorted via CD45RO/CCR7/CD25/CD127/CD95/CD27. Purities over 95% were achieved in all sorted populations. Expressed TCRB transcripts got sequenced, as all isolated RNA was reverse transcribed. Sequenced by immunoSEQ multiplex PCR; TCRdb stores in-frame clones only, minus some. The data show under 300,000 clones, about 15% seen once. The V segment lost 0 bases and the J segment 5 bases; nucleotides outside the gene matches: 5. The germline gives CDR1 SGHRS, CDR2 YFSETQ. The CDR3 is 15 amino acids. Concerning this clone: Its target is not known.

Sequenced: naive CD4+ T cells from blood. This sequence joins TRBV5-1 and TRBJ2-5; 9 nucleotides agree with TRBD1. This receptor was identified in a man aged 25-40 years with type 1 diabetes. The CDR3 sequence: CASSLGGTGIETQYF. In DNA form, the CDR3 reads TGCGCCAGCAGCTTGGGGGGGACAGGGATCGAGACCCAGTACTTC. Based on the CDR3 plus reference TRBV5-1 and TRBJ2-5, the full variable domain is KAGVTQTPRYLIKTRGQQVTLSCSPISGHRSVSWYQQTPGQGLQFLFEYFSETQRNKGNFPGRFSGRQFSNSRSEMNVSTLELGDSALYLCASSLGGTGIETQYFGPGTRLLVL.